This TCR beta chain was observed in a study of early T cells in non-severe SARS-CoV-2 infection. MiXCR was run by TCRdb on the 5' RACE reads, yielding one entry per CDR3 protein. The data contain tens of thousands of distinct CDR3 sequences, about 10% of them seen just once; the ten biggest clones take up less than 3.5%. Germline loops: CDR1 LGHDT, CDR2 YNNKEL (reference sequence). V lost 4 bases and J lost 5, with 15 bases in between. CDR3 size: 15 residues. The sequenced sample was whole blood, obtained at baseline. The V gene is TRBV3-1, the J gene TRBJ1-5, with D tentatively TRBD1 (5 bases). This receptor was taken from an adult who was a healthcare worker with PCR-confirmed SARS-CoV-2 infection or an uninfected control (not recorded which). The CDR3 DNA follows: TGTGCCAGCAGCCTGGGCCAGGGATCCTATCAGCCCCAGCATTTT. Translated: CASSLGQGSYQPQHF.